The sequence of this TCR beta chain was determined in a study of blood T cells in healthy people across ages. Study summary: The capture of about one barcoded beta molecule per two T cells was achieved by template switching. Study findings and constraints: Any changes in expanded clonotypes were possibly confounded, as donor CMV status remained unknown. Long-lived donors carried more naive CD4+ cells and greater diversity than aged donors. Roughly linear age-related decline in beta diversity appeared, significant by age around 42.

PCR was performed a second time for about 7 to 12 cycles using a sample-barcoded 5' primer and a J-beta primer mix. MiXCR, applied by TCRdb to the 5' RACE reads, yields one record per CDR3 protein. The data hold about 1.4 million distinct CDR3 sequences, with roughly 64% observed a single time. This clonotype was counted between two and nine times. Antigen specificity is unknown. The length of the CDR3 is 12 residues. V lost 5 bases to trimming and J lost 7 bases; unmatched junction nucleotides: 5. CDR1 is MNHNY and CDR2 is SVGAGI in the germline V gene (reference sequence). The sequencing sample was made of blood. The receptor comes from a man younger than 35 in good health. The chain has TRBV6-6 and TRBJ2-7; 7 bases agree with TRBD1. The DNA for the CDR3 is TGTGCCAGCAGTACACAGGGGTGGGAGCAGTACTTC. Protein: CASSTQGWEQYF.